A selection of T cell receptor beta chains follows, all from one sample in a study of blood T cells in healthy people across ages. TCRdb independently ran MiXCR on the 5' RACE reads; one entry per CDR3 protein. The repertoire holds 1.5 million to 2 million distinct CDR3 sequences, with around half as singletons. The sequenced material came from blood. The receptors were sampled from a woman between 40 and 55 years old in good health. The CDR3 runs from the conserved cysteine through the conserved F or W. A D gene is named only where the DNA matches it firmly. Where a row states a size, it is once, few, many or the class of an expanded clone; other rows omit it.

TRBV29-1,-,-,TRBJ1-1,TGCAGCGTCCCCTCGGGGGTTAACACTGAAGCTTTCTTT,CSVPSGVNTEAFF
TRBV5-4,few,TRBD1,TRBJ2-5,TGTGCCAGCAGCCGTGACAGGGGGCGTCTCCAAGAGACCCAGTACTTC,CASSRDRGRLQETQYF
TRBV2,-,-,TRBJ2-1,TGTGCCAGCAGTGGTGACAGGTCGTGGAATGAGCAGTTCTTC,CASSGDRSWNEQFF
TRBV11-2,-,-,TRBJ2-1,TGTGCCAGCAGCTTAAGACGGGACTTTTACAATGAGCAGTTCTTC,CASSLRRDFYNEQFF
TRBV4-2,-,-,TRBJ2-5,TGTGCCAGCAGCCAAGGAAGTCGCCTGGCGGGGTCACAAGAGACCCAGTACTTC,CASSQGSRLAGSQETQYF
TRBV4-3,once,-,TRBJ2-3,TGCGCCAGCAGCCAAGAATCGGGACGGCGGCCAGATACGCAGTATTTT,CASSQESGRRPDTQYF
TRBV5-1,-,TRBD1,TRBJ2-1,TGCGCCAGCAGATCGTCGGACAGGCCGCAGTCGGTGTTCTTC,CASRSSDRPQSVFF
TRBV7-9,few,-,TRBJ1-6,TGTGCCAGCAGCTACTTTCCGGGGTACGGCAATTCACCCCTCCACTTT,CASSYFPGYGNSPLHF
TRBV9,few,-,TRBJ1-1,TGTGCCAGCAGCGTAGCAGGGGCCAACACTGAAGCTTTCTTT,CASSVAGANTEAFF
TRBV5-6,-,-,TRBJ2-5,TGTGCCAGCAGCAAAGACAGACGGGGCCCTGGTATGACCCAGTACTTC,CASSKDRRGPGMTQYF
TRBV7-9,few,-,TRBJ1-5,TGTGCCAGCGCGGTGGGGGACAATCAGCCCCAGCATTTT,CASAVGDNQPQHF
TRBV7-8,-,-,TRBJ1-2,TGTGCCAGCAGCCTCCGTTCCGGAATCTATGGCTACACCTTC,CASSLRSGIYGYTF
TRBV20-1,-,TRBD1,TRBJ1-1,TGCAGTGCTAGAGAGTACAGGGGAGGCACTGAAGCTTTCTTT,CSAREYRGGTEAFF
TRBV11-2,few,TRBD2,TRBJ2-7,TGTGCCAGCAGCGCCCGACTAGCGGGGGGCGCCACCTACGAGCAGTACTTC,CASSARLAGGATYEQYF
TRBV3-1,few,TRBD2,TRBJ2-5,TGTGCCAGCACCAACCCGGGACTAGGACGGGAGACCCAGTACTTC,CASTNPGLGRETQYF
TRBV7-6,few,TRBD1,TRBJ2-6,TGTGCCAGCACCGGCCACAGGGGTGACCCTTTCTCTGGGGCCAACGTCCTGACTTTC,CASTGHRGDPFSGANVLTF
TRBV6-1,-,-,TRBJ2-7,TGTGCCAGCAGTGAAGGCGTTTGGACAACCGTCGAGCAGTACTTC,CASSEGVWTTVEQYF
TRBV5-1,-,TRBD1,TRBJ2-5,TGTGCCAGCAACTCGGTGGGACAGGGGGCAGGAGAGACCCAGTACTTC,CASNSVGQGAGETQYF
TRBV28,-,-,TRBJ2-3,TGTGCCAGCAGTTTAATGGGACCCCCACCGGATACGCAGTATTTT,CASSLMGPPPDTQYF
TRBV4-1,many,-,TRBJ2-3,TGCGCCAGCAGCCACTACGAGGGAAGGGCAGATACGCAGTATTTT,CASSHYEGRADTQYF
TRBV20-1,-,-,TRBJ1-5,TGCAGTGCTAGAGAGACGAGGGAAATTCTTCAGCCCCAGCATTTT,CSARETREILQPQHF
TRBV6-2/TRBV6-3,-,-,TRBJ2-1,TGTGCCAGCAGTTGGGGGACCGAACGTGGTGAGCAGTTCTTC,CASSWGTERGEQFF
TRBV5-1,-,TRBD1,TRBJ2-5,TGCGCCAGCAGGAGGGGACAGGTAGAAGAGACCCAGTACTTC,CASRRGQVEETQYF
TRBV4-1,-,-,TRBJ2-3,TGCGCCAGCAGCCAAGGGGGGAAGTCTACCTTCAGGGGAGATACGCAGTATTTT,CASSQGGKSTFRGDTQYF
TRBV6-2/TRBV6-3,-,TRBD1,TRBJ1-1,TGTGCCAGCAGTTACTCGTCCGGGACAGGGGGTCTTGAAGCTTTCTTT,CASSYSSGTGGLEAFF
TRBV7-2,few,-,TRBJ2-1,TGTGCCAGCAGCTTAGGACAAACATACGGTGAGCAGTTCTTC,CASSLGQTYGEQFF
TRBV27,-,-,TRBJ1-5,TGTGCCGGCAGTTTCGTTCCATGGTTGGAGCAGCCCCAGCATTTT,CAGSFVPWLEQPQHF
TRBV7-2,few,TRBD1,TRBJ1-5,TGTGCCAGCACCCGGGACAGGGGTATGACCCAGCCCCAGCATTTT,CASTRDRGMTQPQHF
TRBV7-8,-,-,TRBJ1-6,TGTGCCAGCAGCTTAGTAGGGAAGAGCTCCTATAATTCACCCCTCCACTTT,CASSLVGKSSYNSPLHF
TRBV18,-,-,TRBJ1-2,TGTGCCAGCTCCCCTCTCCCAGAGATAAACTATGGCTACACCTTC,CASSPLPEINYGYTF
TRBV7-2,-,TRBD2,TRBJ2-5,TGTGCCAGCAGCTCGGGACTAGCGGGGGGGCGAGTGGAGACCCAGTACTTC,CASSSGLAGGRVETQYF
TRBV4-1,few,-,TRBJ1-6,TGCGCCAGCAGCCAAGAGCCGGAGAATTCACCCCTCCACTTT,CASSQEPENSPLHF
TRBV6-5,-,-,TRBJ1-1,TGTGCCAGTAGGGGGATCGGTGAAGCTTTCTTT,CASRGIGEAFF
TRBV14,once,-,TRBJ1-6,TGTGCCAGCAGCCAGGGCCTTAATTCACCCCTCCACTTT,CASSQGLNSPLHF
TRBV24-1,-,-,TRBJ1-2,TGTGCCACCAGTGAGGCGGGGGCGCATGGCTACACCTTC,CATSEAGAHGYTF
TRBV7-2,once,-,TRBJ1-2,TGTGCCAGCAGCCCTGACATCGGTGGTGTTGGCTATGGCTACACCTTC,CASSPDIGGVGYGYTF
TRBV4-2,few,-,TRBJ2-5,TGTGCCAGCAGCCAAGACCGGCTCTCGACTACCCAAGAGACCCAGTACTTC,CASSQDRLSTTQETQYF
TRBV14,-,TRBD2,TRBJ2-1,TGTGCCAGCAGCGCAAGCGGGAGCATTTACAATGAGCAGTTCTTC,CASSASGSIYNEQFF
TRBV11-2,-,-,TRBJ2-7,TGTGCCAGCAGCTTAGATCCAAGGGGCGCTTACGAGCAGTACTTC,CASSLDPRGAYEQYF
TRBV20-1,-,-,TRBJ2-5,TGCAGTGCTAGAGATCGGGTACAGGTGATGGGGACCCAGTACTTC,CSARDRVQVMGTQYF
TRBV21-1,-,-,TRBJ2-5,TGTGCCAGCAACAACCCTACATTGGCCGGGACCCCCCCCTCGGGCAATGAGCAGTACTTC,CASNNPTLAGTPPSGNEQYF
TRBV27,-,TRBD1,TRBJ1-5,TGTGCCAGCAGTTTATTTCGGGGGGGGACAGGGTTGGATCAGCCCCAGCATTTT,CASSLFRGGTGLDQPQHF
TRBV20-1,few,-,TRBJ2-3,TGCAGTGCTAGGGTTCTAGGGGGCACAGATACGCAGTATTTT,CSARVLGGTDTQYF
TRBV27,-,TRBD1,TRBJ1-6,TGTGCCAGCAGTCGACAGGGTTTTTATAATCCACCCCTCCACTTT,CASSRQGFYNPPLHF
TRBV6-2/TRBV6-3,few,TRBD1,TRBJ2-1,TGTGCCAGCAGGGATCCGGGACAGAGCTACAATGAGCAGTTCTTC,CASRDPGQSYNEQFF
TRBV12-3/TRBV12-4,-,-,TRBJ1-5,TGTGCCAGCAGTTTAGGCGGGGGCTGGCAGCCCCAGCATTTT,CASSLGGGWQPQHF
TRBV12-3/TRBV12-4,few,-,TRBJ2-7,TGTGCCAGCAGTTTAGGAATAGTAGGGGACTACGAGCAGTACTTC,CASSLGIVGDYEQYF